Sequencing of this T cell receptor beta chain was carried out in a study of T cells after yellow fever vaccination. TCRdb reanalysed the 5' RACE reads using MiXCR and keeps one entry per CDR3 protein. The sample lists about 210,000 distinct CDR3 sequences, approximately 3% seen once, with 2.5% to 3.5% in the top ten. CDR1 is MNHEY, CDR2 SVGAGI, per germline. V lost 5 bases and J 9 bases, leaving 14 bases between the germline ends. This CDR3 contains 13 residues. Points from the study as a whole: Most primary-vaccination clones recurred post-booster (approximately 95% CD4, 88% CD8). It was a weaker secondary response, yet one that peaked faster, at day 5 versus 15.

Ten or more counts support this clonotype. As yet, its antigen is unknown. This sequence originates from a man aged 18 to 30 who received the YFV17D yellow fever vaccine. The input for sequencing was CD4+ T cells sorted from PBMCs, taken 10 days after the yellow fever booster vaccination. This chain joins TRBV6-5 and TRBJ1-5; D is undetermined. In DNA, the CDR3 is TGTGCCAGCAGTCTCCGGGCCGAGCGGCCCCAGCATTTT. It codes for CASSLRAERPQHF.